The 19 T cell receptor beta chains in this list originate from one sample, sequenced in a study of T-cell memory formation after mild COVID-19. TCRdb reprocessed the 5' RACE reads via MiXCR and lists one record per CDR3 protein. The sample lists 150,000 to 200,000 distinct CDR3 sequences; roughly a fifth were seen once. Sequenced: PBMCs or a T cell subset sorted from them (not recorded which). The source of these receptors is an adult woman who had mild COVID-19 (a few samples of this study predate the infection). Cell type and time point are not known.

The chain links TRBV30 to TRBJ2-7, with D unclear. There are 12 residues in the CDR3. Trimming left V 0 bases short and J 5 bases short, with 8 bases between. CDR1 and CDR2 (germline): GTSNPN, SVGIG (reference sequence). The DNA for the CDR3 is TGTGCCTGGAGTGTACTTGGAAACGAGCAGTACTTC. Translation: CAWSVLGNEQYF.

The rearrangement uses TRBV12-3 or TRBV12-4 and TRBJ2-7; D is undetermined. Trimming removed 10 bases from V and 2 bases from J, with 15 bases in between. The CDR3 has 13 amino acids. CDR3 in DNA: TGTGCCAACCAGCACGTCCGCACCTACGAGCAGTACTTC. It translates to CANQHVRTYEQYF.

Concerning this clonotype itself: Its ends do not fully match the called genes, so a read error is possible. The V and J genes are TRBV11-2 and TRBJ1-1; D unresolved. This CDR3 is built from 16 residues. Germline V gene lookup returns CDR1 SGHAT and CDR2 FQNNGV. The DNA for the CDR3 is TGTGACAGCAGCCCGAGCGACCACCTCCCGAACACTGAAGCTTTCTTT. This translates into CDSSPSDHLPNTEAFF. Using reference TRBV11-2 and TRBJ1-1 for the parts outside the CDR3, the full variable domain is EAGVAQSPRYKIIEKRQSVAFWCNPISGHATLYWYQQILGQGPKLLIQFQNNGVVDDSQLPKDRFSAERLKGVDSTLKIQPAKLEDSAVYLCDSSPSDHLPNTEAFFGQGTRLTVV.

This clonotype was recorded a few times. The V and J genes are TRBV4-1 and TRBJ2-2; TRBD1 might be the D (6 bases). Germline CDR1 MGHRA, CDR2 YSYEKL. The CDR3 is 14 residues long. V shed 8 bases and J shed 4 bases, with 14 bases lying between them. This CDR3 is CASGVDRTTGELFF. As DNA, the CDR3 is TGCGCCAGCGGAGTTGACAGGACCACCGGGGAGCTGTTTTTT.

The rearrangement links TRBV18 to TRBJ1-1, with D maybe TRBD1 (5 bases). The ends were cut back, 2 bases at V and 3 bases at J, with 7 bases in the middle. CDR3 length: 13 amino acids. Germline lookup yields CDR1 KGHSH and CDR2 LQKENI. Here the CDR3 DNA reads TGTGCCAGCTCACCAGGGGCTGACACTGAAGCTTTCTTT. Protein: CASSPGADTEAFF.

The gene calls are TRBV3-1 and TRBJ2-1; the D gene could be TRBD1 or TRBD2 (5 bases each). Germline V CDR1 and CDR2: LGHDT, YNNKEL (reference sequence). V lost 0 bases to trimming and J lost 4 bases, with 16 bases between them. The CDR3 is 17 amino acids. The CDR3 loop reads CASSQDDSGGLYNEQFF. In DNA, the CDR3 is TGTGCCAGCAGCCAAGATGACAGCGGTGGGCTGTACAATGAGCAGTTCTTC.

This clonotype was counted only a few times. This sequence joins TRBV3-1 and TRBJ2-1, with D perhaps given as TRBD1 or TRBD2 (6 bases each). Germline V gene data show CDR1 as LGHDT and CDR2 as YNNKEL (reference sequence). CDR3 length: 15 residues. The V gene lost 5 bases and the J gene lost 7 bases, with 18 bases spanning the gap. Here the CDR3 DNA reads TGTGCCAGCAGCAGAAGACCGACAGGAGGGAATGAGCAGTTCTTC. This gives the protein CASSRRPTGGNEQFF.

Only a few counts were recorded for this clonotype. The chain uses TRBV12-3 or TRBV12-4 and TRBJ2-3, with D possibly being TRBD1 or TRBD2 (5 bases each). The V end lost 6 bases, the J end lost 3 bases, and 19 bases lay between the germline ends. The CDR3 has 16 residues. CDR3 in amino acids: CASRFLPRDPTDTQYF. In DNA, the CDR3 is TGTGCCAGCAGATTCTTACCCCGGGACCCTACAGATACGCAGTATTTT.

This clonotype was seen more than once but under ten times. CDR3 DNA: TGCGCCAGCAGCATCGTGGCCTTGGGGTACGAGCAGTACTTC. Its protein product is CASSIVALGYEQYF. The rearrangement links TRBV5-1 to TRBJ2-7; D unclear. Germline-derived CDR1 and CDR2 are SGHRS and YFSETQ. This CDR3 comprises 14 residues. V gave up 4 bases and J gave up 4 bases, with 15 bases separating them. Variable domain in full (rest from reference TRBV5-1 and TRBJ2-7): KAGVTQTPRYLIKTRGQQVTLSCSPISGHRSVSWYQQTPGQGLQFLFEYFSETQRNKGNFPGRFSGRQFSNSRSEMNVSTLELGDSALYLCASSIVALGYEQYFGPGTRLTVT.

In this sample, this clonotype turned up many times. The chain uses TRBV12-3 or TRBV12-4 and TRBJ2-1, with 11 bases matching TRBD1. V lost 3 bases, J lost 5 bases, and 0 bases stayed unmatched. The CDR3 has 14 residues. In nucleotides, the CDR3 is TGTGCCAGCAGTTTGGGACAGGGGGACAATGAGCAGTTCTTC. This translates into CASSLGQGDNEQFF.

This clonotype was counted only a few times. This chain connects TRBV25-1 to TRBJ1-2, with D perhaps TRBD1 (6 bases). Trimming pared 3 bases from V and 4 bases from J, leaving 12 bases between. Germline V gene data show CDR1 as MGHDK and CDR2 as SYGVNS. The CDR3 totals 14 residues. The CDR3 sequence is CASSEAGQLYGYTF. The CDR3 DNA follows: TGTGCCAGCAGTGAGGCGGGACAACTCTATGGCTACACCTTC.

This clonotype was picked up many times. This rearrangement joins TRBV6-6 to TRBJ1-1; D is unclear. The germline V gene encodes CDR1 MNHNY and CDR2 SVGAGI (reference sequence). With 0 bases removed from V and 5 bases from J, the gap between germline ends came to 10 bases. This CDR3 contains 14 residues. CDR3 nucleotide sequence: TGTGCCAGCAGTTACTCAGCGGAGGGAACTGAAGCTTTCTTT. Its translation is CASSYSAEGTEAFF.

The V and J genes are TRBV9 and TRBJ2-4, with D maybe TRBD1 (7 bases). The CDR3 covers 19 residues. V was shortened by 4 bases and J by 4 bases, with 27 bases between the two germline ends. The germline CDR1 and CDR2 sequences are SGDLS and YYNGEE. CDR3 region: CASSLRDSLVTGGKNIQYF. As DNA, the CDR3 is TGTGCCAGCAGCTTAAGGGACAGCCTCGTGACTGGGGGGAAAAACATTCAGTACTTC.

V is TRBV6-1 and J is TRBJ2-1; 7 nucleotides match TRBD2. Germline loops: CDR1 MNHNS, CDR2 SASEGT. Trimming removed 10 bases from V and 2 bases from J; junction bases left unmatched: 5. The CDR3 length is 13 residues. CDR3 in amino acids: CAISTSAYNEQFF. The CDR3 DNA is TGTGCCATTAGCACTAGCGCCTACAATGAGCAGTTCTTC.

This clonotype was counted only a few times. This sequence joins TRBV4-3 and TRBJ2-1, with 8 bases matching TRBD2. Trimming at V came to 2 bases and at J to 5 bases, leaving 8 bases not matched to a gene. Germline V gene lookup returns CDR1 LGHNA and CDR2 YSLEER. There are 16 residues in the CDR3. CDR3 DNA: TGCGCCAGCAGCCAAATGACGGGAGGGCCCGACAATGAGCAGTTCTTC. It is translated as CASSQMTGGPDNEQFF.

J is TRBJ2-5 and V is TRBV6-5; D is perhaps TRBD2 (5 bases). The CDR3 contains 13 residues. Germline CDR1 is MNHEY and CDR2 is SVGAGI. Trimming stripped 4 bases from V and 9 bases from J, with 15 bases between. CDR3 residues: CASSSKRDGPQYF. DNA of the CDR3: TGTGCCAGCAGTTCCAAACGGGATGGTCCCCAGTACTTC.

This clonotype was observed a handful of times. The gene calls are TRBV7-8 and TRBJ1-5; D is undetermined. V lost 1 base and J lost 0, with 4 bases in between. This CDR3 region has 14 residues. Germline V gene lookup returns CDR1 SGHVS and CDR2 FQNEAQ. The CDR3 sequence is CASSLVGSNQPQHF. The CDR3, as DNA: TGTGCCAGCAGCTTAGTGGGTAGCAATCAGCCCCAGCATTTT.

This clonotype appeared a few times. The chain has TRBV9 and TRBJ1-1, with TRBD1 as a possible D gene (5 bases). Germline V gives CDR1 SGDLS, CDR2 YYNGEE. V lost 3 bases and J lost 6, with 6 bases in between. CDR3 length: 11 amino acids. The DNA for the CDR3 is TGTGCCAGCAGCGGGGGGGCTGAAGCTTTCTTT. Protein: CASSGGAEAFF.

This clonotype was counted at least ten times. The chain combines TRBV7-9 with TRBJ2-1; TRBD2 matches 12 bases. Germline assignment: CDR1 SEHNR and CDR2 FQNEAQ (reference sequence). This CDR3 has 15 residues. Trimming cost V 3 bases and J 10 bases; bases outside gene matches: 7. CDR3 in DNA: TGTGCCAGCAGCTTCCCGACTAGCGGGAGTGAGGAGCAGTTCTTC. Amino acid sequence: CASSFPTSGSEEQFF.